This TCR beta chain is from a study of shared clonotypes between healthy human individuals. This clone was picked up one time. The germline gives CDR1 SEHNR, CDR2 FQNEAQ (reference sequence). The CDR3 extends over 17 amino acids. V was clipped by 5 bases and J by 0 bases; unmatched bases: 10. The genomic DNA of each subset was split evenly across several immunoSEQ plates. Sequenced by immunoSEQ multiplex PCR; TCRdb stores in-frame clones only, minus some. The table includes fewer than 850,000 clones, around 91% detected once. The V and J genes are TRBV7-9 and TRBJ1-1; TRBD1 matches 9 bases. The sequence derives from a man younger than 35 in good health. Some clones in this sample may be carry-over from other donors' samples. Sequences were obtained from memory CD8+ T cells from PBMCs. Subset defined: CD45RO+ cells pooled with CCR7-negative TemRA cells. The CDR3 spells CASSTTGGPAMNTEAFF. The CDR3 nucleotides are TGTGCCAGCAGCACTACAGGGGGCCCGGCCATGAACACTGAAGCTTTCTTT.